A selection of T cell receptor beta chains follows, all from one sample in a study of Graves' ophthalmopathy and Graves' hyperthyroidism. One entry per CDR3 protein results from TCRdb running MiXCR on the multiplex PCR reads. This table holds about 620,000 distinct CDR3 sequences, about a fifth found once. Input material: peripheral blood. The receptors derive from a woman between 18 and 30 years old with stable Graves' hyperthyroidism. Some clones in this sample may be carry-over from other donors' samples. CDR3s include the opening cysteine and the closing phenylalanine or tryptophan.

V gene,J gene,CDR3 protein
TRBV6-1,TRBJ2-7,CASSETGDYEQYF
TRBV7-2,TRBJ1-6,CASNLMSGPNSPLHF
TRBV29-1,TRBJ2-6,CSVELDRAGANVLTF
TRBV20-1,TRBJ1-1,CSAREMGRGTTEAFF
TRBV27,TRBJ1-2,CASRKGDYGYTF
TRBV7-8,TRBJ2-7,CASSSLPTRGGSLYEQYF
TRBV6-1,TRBJ2-7,CASSPRDSANEQYF
TRBV7-2,TRBJ2-2,CASSLAQGFTGELFF
TRBV6-5,TRBJ2-7,CASSYRTGNYEQYF
TRBV20-1,TRBJ1-1,CSAKDRVGAFF
TRBV7-9,TRBJ2-5,CASKTGTGKETQYF
TRBV6-2/TRBV6-3,TRBJ1-2,CASSMILTDANFYGYTF
TRBV6-1,TRBJ2-7,CASSEGDLRKEQYF
TRBV7-8,TRBJ1-1,CASSRQGSESEAFF
TRBV7-9,TRBJ2-7,CASSLADKSYEQYF
TRBV9,TRBJ2-7,CASSVGGKETSGIPRYEQYF
TRBV12-3/TRBV12-4,TRBJ1-1,CASSALQGPEAFF
TRBV12-3/TRBV12-4,TRBJ2-7,CASSVSGYYEQYF
TRBV29-1,TRBJ2-5,CSVQGGQETQYF
TRBV7-2,TRBJ1-6,CASNPGPTNSPLHF
TRBV20-1,TRBJ1-1,CSASPVGTEAFF
TRBV6-1,TRBJ1-1,CASTHTGVSGTEAFF
TRBV2,TRBJ1-5,CASRYGQGVQPQHF
TRBV30,TRBJ1-1,CAWSRKGLAGAFF
TRBV20-1,TRBJ2-7,CSATSGKPYEQYF
TRBV20-1,TRBJ1-2,CAWTDYGYTF
TRBV7-8,TRBJ2-4,CASSGTSGIVKFF
TRBV7-9,TRBJ2-5,CASSLRATAGETQYF